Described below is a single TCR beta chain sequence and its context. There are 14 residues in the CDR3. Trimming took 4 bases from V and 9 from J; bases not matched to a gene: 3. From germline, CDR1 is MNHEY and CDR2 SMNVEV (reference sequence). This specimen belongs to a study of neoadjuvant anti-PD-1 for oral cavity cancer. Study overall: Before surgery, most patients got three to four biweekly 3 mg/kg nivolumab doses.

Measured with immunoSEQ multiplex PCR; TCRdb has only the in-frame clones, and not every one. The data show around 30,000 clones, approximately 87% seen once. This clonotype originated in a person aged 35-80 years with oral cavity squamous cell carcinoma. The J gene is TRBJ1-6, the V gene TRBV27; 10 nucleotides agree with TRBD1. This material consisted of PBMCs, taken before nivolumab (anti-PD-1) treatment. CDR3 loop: CASSSRDRGSPLHF. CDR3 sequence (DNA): TGTGCCAGCAGTTCCCGGGACAGGGGTTCACCCCTCCACTTT.